Following are 3 T cell receptor beta chains from one sample sequenced in a study of T-cell memory formation after mild COVID-19. MiXCR was run by TCRdb on the 5' RACE reads, yielding one entry per CDR3 protein. Seen here are fewer than 250,000 distinct CDR3 sequences, approximately 20% observed once, and the top ten hold 2.4%. The material sequenced was PBMCs or a T cell subset sorted from them (not recorded which). The receptors here all came from an adult woman who had mild COVID-19 (a few samples of this study predate the infection). Cell type and time point are not known.

The J gene is TRBJ2-1, the V gene TRBV13; weak D call: TRBD2 (6 bases). The CDR3 runs 20 residues. Germline-derived CDR1 and CDR2 are PRHDT and FYEKMQ (reference sequence). V shed 5 bases and J shed 4 bases, with 30 bases lying between them. DNA for the CDR3: TGTGCCAGCAGCCCACAACTAGGGCGGGGTGGGGATATCGGATACAATGAGCAGTTCTTC. It codes for CASSPQLGRGGDIGYNEQFF.

The V and J genes are TRBV6-2 or TRBV6-3 and TRBJ2-1; perhaps TRBD1 as D (5 bases). Germline assignment: CDR1 MNHEY and CDR2 SVGEGT. CDR3 length equals 13 residues. Trimming pared 8 bases from V and 3 bases from J, leaving 11 bases between. The chain's CDR3 is CASQGSRYNEQFF. DNA of the CDR3: TGTGCCAGCCAGGGTAGTCGCTACAATGAGCAGTTCTTC.

This clonotype was found a few times. This chain uses TRBV20-1 with TRBJ2-7; TRBD2 might be the D (5 bases). This CDR3 has 12 residues. Germline values: CDR1 DFQATT, CDR2 SNEGSKA (reference sequence). Trimming removed 3 bases from V and 5 bases from J, with 11 bases in between. CDR3 sequence: CSARGGLHEQYF. CDR3 coding DNA: TGCAGTGCTAGGGGCGGACTGCACGAGCAGTACTTC.